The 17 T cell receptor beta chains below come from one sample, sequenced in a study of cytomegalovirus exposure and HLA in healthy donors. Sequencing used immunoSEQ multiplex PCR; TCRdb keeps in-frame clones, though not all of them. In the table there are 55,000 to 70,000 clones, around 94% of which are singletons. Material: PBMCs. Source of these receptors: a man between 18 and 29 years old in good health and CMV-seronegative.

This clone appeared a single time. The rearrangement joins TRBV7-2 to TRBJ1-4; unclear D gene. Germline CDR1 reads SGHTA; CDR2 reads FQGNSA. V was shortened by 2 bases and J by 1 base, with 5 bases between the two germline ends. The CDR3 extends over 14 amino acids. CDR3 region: CASSLRVTNEKLFF. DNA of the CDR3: TGTGCCAGCAGCTTACGCGTAACTAATGAAAAACTGTTTTTT.

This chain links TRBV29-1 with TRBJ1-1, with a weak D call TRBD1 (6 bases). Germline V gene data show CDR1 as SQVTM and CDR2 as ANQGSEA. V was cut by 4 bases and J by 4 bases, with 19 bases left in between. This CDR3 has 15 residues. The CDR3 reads CSVVYQGREGTEAFF. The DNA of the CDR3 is TGCAGCGTTGTTTACCAGGGGAGGGAGGGCACTGAAGCTTTCTTT.

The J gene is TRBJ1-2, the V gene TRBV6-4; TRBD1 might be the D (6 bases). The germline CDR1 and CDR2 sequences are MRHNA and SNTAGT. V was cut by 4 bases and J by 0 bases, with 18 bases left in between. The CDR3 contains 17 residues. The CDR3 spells CASSGWWGGFTNYGYTF. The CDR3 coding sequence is TGTGCCAGCAGTGGATGGTGGGGGGGCTTCACTAACTATGGCTACACCTTC.

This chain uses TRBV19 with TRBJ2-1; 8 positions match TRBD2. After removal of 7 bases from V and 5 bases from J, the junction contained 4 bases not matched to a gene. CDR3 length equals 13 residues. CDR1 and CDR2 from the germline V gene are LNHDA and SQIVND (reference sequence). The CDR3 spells CASTALADNEQFF. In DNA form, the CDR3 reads TGTGCCAGTACCGCACTAGCGGACAATGAGCAGTTCTTC.

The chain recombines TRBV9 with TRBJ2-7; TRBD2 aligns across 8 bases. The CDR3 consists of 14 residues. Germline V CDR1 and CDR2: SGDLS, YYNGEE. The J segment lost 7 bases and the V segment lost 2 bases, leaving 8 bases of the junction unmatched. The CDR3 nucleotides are TGTGCCAGCAGCGTCGGGACTAGACCTGAGGAGCAGTACTTC. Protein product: CASSVGTRPEEQYF.

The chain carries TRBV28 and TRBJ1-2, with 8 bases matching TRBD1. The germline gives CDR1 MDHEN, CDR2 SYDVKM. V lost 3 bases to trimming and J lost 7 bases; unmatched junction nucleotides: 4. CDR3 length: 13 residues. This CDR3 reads CASSLGQVVGYTF. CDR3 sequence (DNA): TGTGCCAGCAGTTTGGGACAGGTTGTTGGCTACACCTTC.

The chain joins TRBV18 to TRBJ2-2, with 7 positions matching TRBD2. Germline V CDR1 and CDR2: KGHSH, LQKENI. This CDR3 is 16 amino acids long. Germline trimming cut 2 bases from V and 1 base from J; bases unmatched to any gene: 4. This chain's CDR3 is CASSPVTSKNTGELFF. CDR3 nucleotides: TGTGCCAGCTCACCAGTGACTAGCAAGAACACCGGGGAGCTGTTTTTT.

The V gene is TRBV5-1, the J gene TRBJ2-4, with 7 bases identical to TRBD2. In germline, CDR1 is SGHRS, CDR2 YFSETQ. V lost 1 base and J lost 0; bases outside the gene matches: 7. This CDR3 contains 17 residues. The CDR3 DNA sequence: TGCGCCAGCAGCTTGACGTCTAGCGGAGTAGCCAAAAACATTCAGTACTTC. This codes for CASSLTSSGVAKNIQYF. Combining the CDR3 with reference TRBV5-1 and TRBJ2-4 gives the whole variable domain KAGVTQTPRYLIKTRGQQVTLSCSPISGHRSVSWYQQTPGQGLQFLFEYFSETQRNKGNFPGRFSGRQFSNSRSEMNVSTLELGDSALYLCASSLTSSGVAKNIQYFGAGTRLSVL.

Written as DNA, the CDR3 is TGTGCCAGCAGTGAAAGGGGGACCGGGGAGCTGTTTTTT. Protein product: CASSERGTGELFF. V is TRBV2 and J is TRBJ2-2, with D maybe TRBD1 (6 bases). This CDR3 is 13 amino acids long. Trimming cost V 2 bases and J 5 bases, with 6 bases left between them. From germline, CDR1 is SNHLY and CDR2 FYNNEI.

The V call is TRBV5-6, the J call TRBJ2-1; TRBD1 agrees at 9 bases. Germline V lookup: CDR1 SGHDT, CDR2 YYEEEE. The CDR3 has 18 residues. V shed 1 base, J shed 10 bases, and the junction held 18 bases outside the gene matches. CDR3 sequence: CASSLRFLGTGSNLEQFF. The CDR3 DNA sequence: TGTGCCAGCAGCTTGAGATTTTTGGGGACAGGGAGTAATTTAGAGCAGTTCTTC.

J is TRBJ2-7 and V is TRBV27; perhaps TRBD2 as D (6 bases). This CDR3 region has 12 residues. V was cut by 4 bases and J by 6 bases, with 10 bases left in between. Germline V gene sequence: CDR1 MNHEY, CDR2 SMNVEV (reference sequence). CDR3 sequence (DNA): TGTGCCAGCAGTTCACTAGCAGGCGAGCAGTACTTC. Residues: CASSSLAGEQYF.

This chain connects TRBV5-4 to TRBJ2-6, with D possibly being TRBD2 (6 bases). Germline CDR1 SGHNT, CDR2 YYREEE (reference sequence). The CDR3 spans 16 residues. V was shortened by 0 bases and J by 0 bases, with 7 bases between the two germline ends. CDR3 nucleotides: TGTGCCAGCAGCTTGGCCGGGAGCTCTGGGGCCAACGTCCTGACTTTC. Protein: CASSLAGSSGANVLTF.

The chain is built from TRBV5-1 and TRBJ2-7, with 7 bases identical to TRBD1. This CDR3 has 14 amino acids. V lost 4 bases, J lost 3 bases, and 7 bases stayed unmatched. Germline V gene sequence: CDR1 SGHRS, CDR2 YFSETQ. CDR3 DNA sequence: TGCGCCAGCAGCCCCGGGACAGCGGACTACGAGCAGTACTTC. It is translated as CASSPGTADYEQYF.

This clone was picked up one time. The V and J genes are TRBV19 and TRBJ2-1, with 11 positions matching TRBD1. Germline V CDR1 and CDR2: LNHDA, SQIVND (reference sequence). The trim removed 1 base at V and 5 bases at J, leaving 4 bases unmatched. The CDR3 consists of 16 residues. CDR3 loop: CASSIVLGQGDNEQFF. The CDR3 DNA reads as TGTGCCAGTAGTATAGTTTTGGGACAGGGGGACAATGAGCAGTTCTTC.

The CDR3 protein is CASSLAGSNQPQHF. CDR3 DNA: TGTGCCAGCAGTTTGGCGGGGAGCAATCAGCCCCAGCATTTT. This chain uses TRBV27 with TRBJ1-5; D is uncertain. Germline V gives CDR1 MNHEY, CDR2 SMNVEV (reference sequence). CDR3 length equals 14 residues. V gave up 3 bases and J gave up 1 base, with 7 bases separating them.

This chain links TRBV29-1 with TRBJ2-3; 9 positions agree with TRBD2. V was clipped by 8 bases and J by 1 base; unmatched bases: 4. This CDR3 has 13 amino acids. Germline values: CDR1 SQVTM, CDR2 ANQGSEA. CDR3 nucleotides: TGCAGCCTTTGGACTAGCGGCACAGATACGCAGTATTTT. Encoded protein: CSLWTSGTDTQYF.

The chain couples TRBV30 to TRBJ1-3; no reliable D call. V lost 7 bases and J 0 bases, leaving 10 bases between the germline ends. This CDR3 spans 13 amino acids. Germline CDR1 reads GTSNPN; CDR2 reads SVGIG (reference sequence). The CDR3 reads CAFSSFSGNTIYF. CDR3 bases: TGTGCCTTCTCGAGTTTCTCTGGAAACACCATATATTTT.